This T cell receptor (beta chain) originates from a study of CD8 T cells in ankylosing spondylitis. Study-wide findings and caveats: A TCR beta motif of under ten highly homologous variants seemed to mark ankylosing spondylitis blood. In synovial fluid and blood from reactive arthritis, some motif variants were previously reported.

J was trimmed by 4 bases and V by 2 bases; bases with no gene match: 3. From germline, CDR1 is SQVTM and CDR2 ANQGSEA. CDR3 length: 14 amino acids. Quantitative 5'-RACE was performed with molecular barcodes, and it yielded the TCR beta libraries. In TCRdb, the 5' RACE reads were re-called with MiXCR into one record per CDR3 protein. The table has 250,000 to 350,000 distinct CDR3 sequences, around 21% seen once; the top ten hold 3.5%. The table lists this clonotype with a few counts. Antigen unknown. The sequenced sample consisted of blood, either unsorted or a sorted T cell fraction (not recorded which). This receptor was taken from a female donor with ankylosing spondylitis or in good health (not recorded which). This chain uses TRBV29-1 with TRBJ2-3, with 10 bases matching TRBD2. In DNA form, the CDR3 reads TGCAGCGTTGAACCAGCGGGAGGGCCAGATACGCAGTATTTT. It yields the protein CSVEPAGGPDTQYF.